A selection of T cell receptor beta chains follows, all from one sample in a study of blood T cell repertoires in COVID-19. This table comes from immunoSEQ multiplex PCR, and its TCRdb copy is limited to in-frame clones, with some not included. Altogether some 320,000 clones are present, 90% to 95% being singletons, with the ten largest covering roughly 3.9%. Sequences were obtained from PBMCs or T cells enriched from blood (not recorded which). The source is a woman in her 30s who had been exposed to COVID-19. CDR3s include the opening cysteine and the closing phenylalanine or tryptophan. Each record gives: clone size, J gene, D gene, V gene, CDR3 protein, CDR3 DNA. A D gene is named only where the DNA matches it firmly. Size values are once, few and many counts, or a class for expanded clones, and some rows have none.

>NA|TRBJ1-3|NA|TRBV13
CASSLGNRVSGNTIYF
TGTGCCAGCAGCTTAGGGAACAGGGTCTCCGGAAACACCATATATTTT
>NA|TRBJ1-1|TRBD1|TRBV13
CASSTRQGTAFF
TGTGCCAGCAGCACCCGACAGGGGACGGCTTTCTTT
>NA|TRBJ2-7|TRBD1|TRBV6-5
CASSSTGTGTYEQYF
TGTGCCAGCAGTTCCACCGGGACAGGGACCTACGAGCAGTACTTC
>NA|TRBJ1-1|NA|TRBV18
CASSPPLGAVTEAFF
TGTGCCAGCTCACCACCTTTGGGGGCAGTGACTGAAGCTTTCTTT
>NA|TRBJ2-3|NA|TRBV5-1
CASSLGGLADTQYF
TGCGCCAGCAGTTTGGGGGGGCTGGCAGATACGCAGTATTTT
>NA|TRBJ1-1|TRBD1|TRBV20-1
CSARGTAEAFF
TGCAGTGCTAGGGGGACAGCTGAAGCTTTCTTT
>NA|TRBJ1-5|TRBD1|TRBV2
CASRFGTGGQQPQHF
TGTGCCAGCAGATTCGGGACAGGGGGCCAGCAGCCCCAGCATTTT
>NA|TRBJ1-2|TRBD1|TRBV7-2
CASSSGTGGLNGYTF
TGTGCCAGCAGCTCCGGGACAGGGGGTCTAAATGGCTACACCTTC
>NA|TRBJ2-3|TRBD2|TRBV12-5
CATAGGPRGTDTQYF
TGTGCTACGGCGGGGGGGCCGCGAGGCACAGATACGCAGTATTTT
>NA|TRBJ1-2|NA|TRBV20-1
CSVEINYGYTF
TGCAGCGTTGAGATAAACTATGGCTACACCTTC
>NA|TRBJ2-3|NA|TRBV18
CASSPVPLGGADTQYF
TGTGCCAGCTCACCAGTCCCTTTGGGAGGCGCAGATACGCAGTATTTT
>NA|TRBJ1-1|NA|TRBV19
CASSVEGGTEAFF
TGTGCCAGTAGCGTAGAGGGGGGGACTGAAGCTTTCTTT
>NA|TRBJ1-3|NA|TRBV5-1
CASSLALGGSGNTIYF
TGCGCCAGCAGCTTGGCCCTAGGGGGCTCTGGAAACACCATATATTTT
>NA|TRBJ2-1|TRBD2|TRBV4-2
CASSQDRAGAYNEQFF
TGTGCCAGCAGCCAAGATCGGGCGGGGGCCTACAATGAGCAGTTCTTC
>NA|TRBJ1-2|NA|TRBV5-6
CASSSQGSYGYTF
TGTGCCAGCAGCTCTCAGGGGAGCTATGGCTACACCTTC
>NA|TRBJ2-3|TRBD2|TRBV7-2
CASSLARTSEGTDTQYF
TGTGCCAGCAGCTTAGCGCGCACTAGCGAGGGGACAGATACGCAGTATTTT
>NA|TRBJ1-6|NA|TRBV27
CASSLETGRRPLHF
TGTGCCAGCAGTTTAGAGACAGGTAGAAGGCCCCTCCACTTT
>few|TRBJ1-2|TRBD1|TRBV5-1
CASRPQGAGGYTF
TGCGCCAGCAGGCCTCAGGGGGCAGGAGGCTACACCTTC
>NA|TRBJ1-2|NA|TRBV19
CASTAFRGLGYGYTF
TGTGCCAGTACGGCCTTCCGGGGTCTCGGCTATGGCTACACCTTC
>NA|TRBJ2-1|TRBD2|TRBV29-1
CSVWRRGTGEQFF
TGCAGCGTCTGGAGGCGGGGGACGGGTGAGCAGTTCTTC
>NA|TRBJ1-5|TRBD1|TRBV5-6
CASSLAGGGNQPQHF
TGTGCCAGCAGCTTGGCAGGGGGTGGCAATCAGCCCCAGCATTTT
>NA|TRBJ2-5|NA|TRBV14
CASSPGQKPSETQYF
TGTGCCAGCAGCCCAGGCCAGAAACCAAGCGAGACCCAGTACTTC